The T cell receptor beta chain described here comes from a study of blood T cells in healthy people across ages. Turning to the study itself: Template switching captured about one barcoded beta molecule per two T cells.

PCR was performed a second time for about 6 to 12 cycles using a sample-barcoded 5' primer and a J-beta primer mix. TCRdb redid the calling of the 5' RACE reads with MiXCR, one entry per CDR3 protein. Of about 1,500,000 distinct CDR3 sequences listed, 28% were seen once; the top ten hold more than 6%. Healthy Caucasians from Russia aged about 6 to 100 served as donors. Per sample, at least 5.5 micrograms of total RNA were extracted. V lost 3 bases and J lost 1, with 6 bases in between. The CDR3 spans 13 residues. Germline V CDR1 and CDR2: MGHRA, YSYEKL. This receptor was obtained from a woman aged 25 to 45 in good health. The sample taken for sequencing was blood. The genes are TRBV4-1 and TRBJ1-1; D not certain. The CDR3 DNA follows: TGCGCCAGCAGCCAGAACGGGAACACTGAAGCTTTCTTT. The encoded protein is CASSQNGNTEAFF.